This T cell receptor beta chain was observed in a study of beta chain features in type 1 diabetes (dated by TCRdb to between 2018 and 2020). Background on the whole study: Patients and healthy donors did not differ in mean age, gender distribution, total cell number or subset yield. Regulatory and stem cell-like memory subsets were isolated from only 8 patients and roughly 8 healthy donors, whereas naive and central memory subsets came from all 30 or so donors. In the study, recently diagnosed type 1 diabetes patients and matched healthy donors were compared on the TCRB repertoires of their sorted circulating CD4+ T cell subsets. A total of roughly 110 million sorted cells were examined across all samples, and the number of cells per subset was strongly correlated with RNA yield. General findings and caveats noted by the study authors: Because cDNA rather than genomic DNA was sequenced, highly expressing activated cells could have been over-represented, although no difference in activation and CD3 levels was found between groups. Because small numbers of individuals were included in the HLA sub-analyses, any influence of HLA type on TCRB rearrangement was left unresolved. At VDJ recombination sites, type 1 diabetes patients had fewer insertions and more deleted nucleotides, which implies abnormalities in thymic rearrangement. Naive, central memory and regulatory TCRB repertoires appeared to be more alike among patients than among healthy donors. Type 1 diabetes patients showed a moderate but significant shortening of TCRB CDR3 length in all four CD4+ subsets. PCR might favor shorter templates, but patient and control samples were amplified and corrected together, so any skew would affect both groups equally.

The entire amount of isolated RNA was reverse transcribed using the High Capacity cDNA Reverse Transcription Kit, so the sequenced TCRB transcripts were expressed ones. Naive, central memory and regulatory T cell samples underwent deep immunoSEQ sequencing, averaging about 3.57 million total reads per sample. After sorted cells were lysed in RLT buffer, RNA was extracted with DNase-treated RNeasy Micro or Mini kits, with the choice depending on cell number. To prevent cross-contamination, each cell subset was processed individually, whereas patient and healthy donor samples were processed jointly. The immunoSEQ multiplex PCR was used to amplify TCRB sequences from cDNA, yielding 87-bp fragments that span the CDR3 region. Amplicons were sequenced on the Illumina HiSeq platform. Turning to the authors' computational methods: Synthetic template baselines were used to correct PCR bias computationally, reads within Hamming distance 2 were collapsed, and singletons that could not be merged were discarded. Reads were aligned against IMGT to assign V, D and J genes, CDR3 length and insertions or deletions at six rearrangement sites. Within each subset, clonotype counts were normalized to sorted cell number, after which true diversity and Gini coefficients were computed with the tcR R package. Repertoire sharing was quantified using the overlap coefficient calculated on TCRB nucleotide sequences. As a proxy for the pre-selection repertoire, out-of-frame TCRB sequences from naive cells were analyzed. In its TCRdb copy, this immuneACCESS table keeps in-frame sequences only and misses some clones. Where compared with another copy, unresolved V genes explain less than half of these, and the others have no known cause. V and J calls and clone size follow that table, whereas D and trimming were derived from the DNA. This sample is represented by about 650,000 clones; under 15% of them were singletons. The ten top clones hold approximately 0.11% of the sample.

This clone occurred a few times. Its antigen is not yet known. Base qualities are not at hand, and no much larger clone is one base apart. Each donor gave one peripheral blood draw, roughly 110 mL on average, collected into heparinised tubes. A BD FACSAria II was used to sort naive, central memory, regulatory and stem cell-like memory CD4+ T cells with a panel that included CD45RO, CCR7, CD25, CD127, CD95 and CD27. Every sorted population had a purity above 98%. PBMCs were separated immediately by Lymphoprep density gradient centrifugation and were stained directly, without being cultured. Samples were stained and sorted in pairs, with one healthy donor and one patient per experiment, so that batch effects were minimized. At the junction V is shortened by 3 bases and J by 3 bases, with 8 bases in between. The CDR3, cysteine through phenylalanine, is 14 amino acids long. Here the CDR3 DNA is all that survives: 42 bases in frame from base 1. Via the germline V gene, CDR1 is SNHLY and CDR2 FYNNEI.

The rearranged chain carries TRBV2 and TRBJ2-2, with no confidently assigned D gene. Sequencing used naive CD4+ T cells from blood. The cell subset or site label, read with the paper, signifies: true naive CD4+ T cells. The receptor was isolated from a man in his thirties or forties with type 1 diabetes. The CDR3 region has the sequence CASSDFQYTGELFF. The sequenced DNA is TGTGCCAGCAGTGATTTTCAGTACACCGGGGAGCTGTTTTTT.